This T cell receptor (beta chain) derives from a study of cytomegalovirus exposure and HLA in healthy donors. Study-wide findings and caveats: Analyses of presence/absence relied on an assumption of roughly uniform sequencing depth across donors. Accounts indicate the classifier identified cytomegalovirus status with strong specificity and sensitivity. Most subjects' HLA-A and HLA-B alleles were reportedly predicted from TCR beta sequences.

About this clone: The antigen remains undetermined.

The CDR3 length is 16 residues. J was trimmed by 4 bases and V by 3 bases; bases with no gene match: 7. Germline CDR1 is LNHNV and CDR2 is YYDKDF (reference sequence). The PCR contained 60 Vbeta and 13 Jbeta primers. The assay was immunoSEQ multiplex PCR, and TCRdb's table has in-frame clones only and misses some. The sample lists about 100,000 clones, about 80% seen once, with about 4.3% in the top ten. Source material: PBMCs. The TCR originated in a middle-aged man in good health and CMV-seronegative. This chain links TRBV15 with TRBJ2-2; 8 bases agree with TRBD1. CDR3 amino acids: CATSRNQGAGTGELFF. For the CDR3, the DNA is TGTGCCACCAGCAGGAACCAGGGGGCTGGCACCGGGGAGCTGTTTTTT.